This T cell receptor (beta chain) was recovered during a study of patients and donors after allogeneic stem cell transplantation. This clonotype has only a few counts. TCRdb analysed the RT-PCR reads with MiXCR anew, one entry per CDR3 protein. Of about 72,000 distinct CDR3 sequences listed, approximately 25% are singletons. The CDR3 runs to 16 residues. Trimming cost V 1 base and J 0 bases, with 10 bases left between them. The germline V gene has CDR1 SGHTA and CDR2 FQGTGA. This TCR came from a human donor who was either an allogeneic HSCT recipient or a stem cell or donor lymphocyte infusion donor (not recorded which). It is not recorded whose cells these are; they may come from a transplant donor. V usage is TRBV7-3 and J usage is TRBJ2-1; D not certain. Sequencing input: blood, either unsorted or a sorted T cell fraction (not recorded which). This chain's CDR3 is CASSLRGMSSYNEQFF. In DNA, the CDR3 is TGTGCCAGCAGCTTAAGGGGAATGAGCTCCTACAATGAGCAGTTCTTC. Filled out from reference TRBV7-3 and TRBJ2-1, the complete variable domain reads GAGVSQTPSNKVTEKGKYVELRCDPISGHTALYWYRQSLGQGPEFLIYFQGTGAADDSGLPNDRFFAVRPEGSVSTLKIQRTERGDSAVYLCASSLRGMSSYNEQFFGPGTRLTVL.